One and the same sample provided the 14 T cell receptor beta chains below, sequenced in a study of blood T cell repertoires in COVID-19 (dated by TCRdb to the early 2020s). The library was generated by the immunoSEQ multiplex PCR assay. TCRdb provides this immuneACCESS table in a form limited to in-frame rearrangements. Some clones are lacking; in checked studies, under half of them reflect an unresolved V gene, and why the rest are absent is not known. The sample includes about 500,000 clones, with about 91% observed a single time. Around 0.95% of the sample belongs to the ten largest clones. The sequencing sample was made of peripheral blood. These receptors were taken from a man aged 18 to 30 with COVID-19, enrolled during active disease.

The chain couples TRBV19 to TRBJ2-2; TRBD1 aligns across 8 bases. V trimming: 8 bases; J trimming: 1 base; junction bases outside the gene matches: 0. The length of the CDR3 is 13 residues. CDR1 and CDR2 from the germline V gene are LNHDA and SQIVND (reference sequence). Here the CDR3 DNA reads TGTGCCAGTGGACAGGGGAACACCGGGGAGCTGTTTTTT. It codes for CASGQGNTGELFF.

This clone was counted a single time. The chain is built from TRBV12-3 or TRBV12-4 and TRBJ2-3; D uncertain. The CDR3 is 12 residues long. V lost 4 bases, J lost 7 bases, and 9 bases lay in between. The CDR3: CASSYQANTQYF. CDR3 DNA sequence: TGTGCCAGCAGTTATCAAGCAAATACGCAGTATTTT.

The genes are TRBV5-4 and TRBJ1-6; TRBD1 aligns across 9 bases. V shed 2 bases and J 10 bases; nucleotides not matched to a gene: 22. The germline V gene encodes CDR1 SGHNT and CDR2 YYREEE (reference sequence). This CDR3 region has 20 residues. CDR3 protein: CASSLWKQGARPIHPSPLHF. The CDR3 nucleotides read TGTGCCAGCAGCTTATGGAAACAGGGGGCGCGCCCCATTCACCCCTCACCCCTCCACTTT.

V gene TRBV5-1 combines with J gene TRBJ2-5, with TRBD1 matching 12 bases. CDR1 SGHRS and CDR2 YFSETQ come from the germline V gene. V trimming: 4 bases; J trimming: 4 bases; junction bases outside the gene matches: 11. This CDR3 has 17 residues. The CDR3 loop reads CASSTGTGGRGVETQYF. In DNA, the CDR3 is TGCGCCAGCAGCACCGGGACAGGGGGCCGGGGGGTAGAGACCCAGTACTTC.

The genes are TRBV19 and TRBJ2-7; 9 bases match TRBD2. This CDR3 has 15 amino acids. J gave up 0 bases and V 5 bases, and 5 bases lay outside the gene matches. Germline V gene data show CDR1 as LNHDA and CDR2 as SQIVND (reference sequence). DNA of the CDR3: TGTGCCAGTAGTTGGGCTAGCGGGGACTCCTACGAGCAGTACTTC. Translation gives CASSWASGDSYEQYF.

The chain employs TRBV11-3 and TRBJ2-7, with 7 bases aligning to TRBD1. CDR3 size: 17 residues. Germline V gene data show CDR1 as SGHNT and CDR2 as YENEEA. Losses at the gene ends were 2 bases for V and 6 bases for J; bases not matched to a gene: 16. This chain's CDR3 is CASSLPAGQVLTPEQYF. CDR3 coding DNA: TGTGCCAGCAGCTTACCAGCTGGACAGGTCCTTACTCCCGAGCAGTACTTC.

The gene calls are TRBV18 and TRBJ2-7; weak D call: TRBD2 (5 bases). The CDR3 covers 13 residues. Germline loops: CDR1 KGHSH, CDR2 LQKENI. V was pared by 3 bases and J by 3 bases, with 9 bases between. The DNA for the CDR3 is TGTGCCAGCTCACCGTCCGAGGGCTACGAGCAGTACTTC. This sequence encodes CASSPSEGYEQYF.

This chain joins TRBV2 and TRBJ1-1; no definite D call. Germline V gene lookup returns CDR1 SNHLY and CDR2 FYNNEI. Between the trimmed V and J ends, which lost 1 base and 3 bases, there was a span of 9 bases. The CDR3 extends over 14 amino acids. The CDR3 bases are TGTGCCAGCAGTGAAGAGCAGGCTTACACTGAAGCTTTCTTT. It translates to CASSEEQAYTEAFF.

The chain carries TRBV20-1 and TRBJ2-2, with D perhaps TRBD1 (5 bases). The CDR3 extends over 15 amino acids. Germline-derived CDR1 and CDR2 are DFQATT and SNEGSKA (reference sequence). Trimming cost V 3 bases and J 2 bases, with 13 bases left between them. In DNA form, the CDR3 reads TGCAGTGCTAGTCAAGGGGTCCCTAACACCGGGGAGCTGTTTTTT. This translates into CSASQGVPNTGELFF.

This clone was recorded at least ten times. J is TRBJ1-3 and V is TRBV24-1, with 8 bases aligning to TRBD1. There are 17 residues in the CDR3. The germline gives CDR1 KGHDR, CDR2 SFDVKD. V dropped 5 bases and J dropped 4; count of bases not matched to a gene: 12. The CDR3 DNA reads as TGTGCCACCAGTGCCCAGGAGGACAGGGTCCCCGGAAACACCATATATTTT. Its translation is CATSAQEDRVPGNTIYF.

The chain combines TRBV2 with TRBJ1-2, with unresolved D. The ends were cut back, 3 bases at V and 3 bases at J, with 8 bases in the middle. Germline CDR1 is SNHLY and CDR2 is FYNNEI. The CDR3 has 13 amino acids. CDR3: CASSEAEHYGYTF. Written as DNA, the CDR3 is TGTGCCAGCAGTGAGGCAGAACACTATGGCTACACCTTC. The full variable domain, completed using reference TRBV2 and TRBJ1-2, is EPEVTQTPSHQVTQMGQEVILRCVPISNHLYFYWYRQILGQKVEFLVSFYNNEISEKSEIFDDQFSVERPDGSNFTLKIRSTKLEDSAMYFCASSEAEHYGYTFGSGTRLTVV.

This clone was seen only once. This chain links TRBV11-1 with TRBJ2-2; D gene unclear. Per the germline V gene, CDR1 is SGHAT and CDR2 is FQDESV (reference sequence). This CDR3 comprises 14 residues. V was shortened by 1 base and J by 8 bases, with 11 bases between the two germline ends. CDR3 sequence: CASSLVPGRGELFF. The CDR3 DNA is TGTGCCAGCAGCTTAGTTCCAGGCAGGGGGGAGCTGTTTTTT. Using reference TRBV11-1 and TRBJ2-2 for the parts outside the CDR3, the full variable domain is EAEVAQSPRYKITEKSQAVAFWCDPISGHATLYWYRQILGQGPELLVQFQDESVVDDSQLPKDRFSAERLKGVDSTLKIQPAELGDSAMYLCASSLVPGRGELFFGEGSRLTVL.

V gene TRBV5-6 combines with J gene TRBJ2-7, with 8 bases identical to TRBD2. Losses at the gene ends were 1 base for V and 3 bases for J; bases not matched to a gene: 3. Germline assignment: CDR1 SGHDT and CDR2 YYEEEE. CDR3 size: 14 residues. For the CDR3, the DNA is TGTGCCAGCAGCTTGTCTGGGACTAGCTACGAGCAGTACTTC. Its translation is CASSLSGTSYEQYF. The full variable domain, in which reference TRBV5-6 and TRBJ2-7 provide the parts outside the CDR3, is DAGVTQSPTHLIKTRGQQVTLRCSPKSGHDTVSWYQQALGQGPQFIFQYYEEEERQRGNFPDRFSGHQFPNYSSELNVNALLLGDSALYLCASSLSGTSYEQYFGPGTRLTVT.

This chain joins TRBV29-1 and TRBJ1-5; no clear D gene. The CDR3 has 13 residues. V was shortened by 4 bases and J by 0 bases, with 7 bases between the two germline ends. CDR1 and CDR2 (germline): SQVTM, ANQGSEA. The CDR3 DNA reads as TGCAGCGTTGGACCGGGTAGCAATCAGCCCCAGCATTTT. Its translation: CSVGPGSNQPQHF. Full variable domain (outside the CDR3, taken from reference TRBV29-1 and TRBJ1-5): SAVISQKPSRDICQRGTSLTIQCQVDSQVTMMFWYRQQPGQSLTLIATANQGSEATYESGFVIDKFPISRPNLTFSTLTVSNMSPEDSSIYLCSVGPGSNQPQHFGDGTRLSIL.